These 7 T cell receptor beta chains came from one sample sequenced in a study of type 1 regulatory T cells. From the reads, TCRdb called clonotypes with MiXCR, one entry per CDR3 protein. The sample has approximately 77,000 distinct CDR3 sequences; less than 25% are singletons. Study findings and constraints: Tr1 cells had a more restricted TCR repertoire than non-Tr1 cells.

Their cognate antigens are unknown. The specimen was cultured type 1 regulatory T (Tr1) cells, either the whole culture or a sorted fraction (not recorded which). The receptors derive from a human donor in good health.

This clonotype was seen only a few times. The CDR3 reads CSAGAPYQETQYF. In DNA form, the CDR3 reads TGCAGTGCTGGTGCACCGTACCAAGAGACCCAGTACTTC. The V and J genes are TRBV20-1 and TRBJ2-5; D ambiguous. Germline CDR1 DFQATT, CDR2 SNEGSKA (reference sequence). V lost 5 bases, J lost 0 bases, and 10 bases lay in between. The CDR3 spans 13 residues.

This clonotype showed up just once. The J gene is TRBJ2-5, the V gene TRBV5-1, with 8 bases identical to TRBD1. Germline V gene sequence: CDR1 SGHRS, CDR2 YFSETQ. This CDR3 contains 17 residues. Trimming at V came to 0 bases and at J to 1 base, leaving 8 bases not matched to a gene. The CDR3 DNA follows: TGCGCCAGCAGCTTGGGAGGACAGGGAAGGGTCCAAGAGACCCAGTACTTC. Translated: CASSLGGQGRVQETQYF. Drawing the rest from reference TRBV5-1 and TRBJ2-5, the complete variable domain is KAGVTQTPRYLIKTRGQQVTLSCSPISGHRSVSWYQQTPGQGLQFLFEYFSETQRNKGNFPGRFSGRQFSNSRSEMNVSTLELGDSALYLCASSLGGQGRVQETQYFGPGTRLLVL.

This chain's CDR3 is CAWSASGLLWYF. The CDR3 DNA follows: TGTGCCTGGAGTGCGTCGGGGCTTCTGTGGTACTTC. J is TRBJ2-7 and V is TRBV30; D may correspond to TRBD1 or TRBD2 (5 bases each). Trimming removed 1 base at V and 12 bases at J, with 16 bases between. This CDR3 spans 12 amino acids. Germline V gene sequence: CDR1 GTSNPN, CDR2 SVGIG (reference sequence).

The chain combines TRBV6-6 with TRBJ2-7, with TRBD2 matching over 8 bases. The CDR3 totals 14 residues. The germline gives CDR1 MNHNY, CDR2 SVGAGI (reference sequence). Unmatched junction bases numbered 12, after V lost 7 bases and J lost 7 bases. The CDR3 DNA sequence: TGTGCCAGCACCTCCTTCGGGAGGGCCACGGAGCAGTACTTC. This codes for CASTSFGRATEQYF.

The V gene is TRBV7-2, the J gene TRBJ1-3, with 7 bases identical to TRBD1. Germline V lookup: CDR1 SGHTA, CDR2 FQGNSA. This CDR3 has 15 residues. Trimming cost V 1 base and J 0 bases; bases outside gene matches: 0. The chain's CDR3 is CASSLGTGSGNTIYF. The CDR3 nucleotides are TGTGCCAGCAGCTTAGGGACAGGCTCTGGAAACACCATATATTTT.

This clonotype was counted only a few times. The rearrangement uses TRBV28 and TRBJ2-7; the D gene is possibly TRBD1 (6 bases). The CDR3 length is 13 residues. Trimming stripped 5 bases from V and 6 bases from J, with 14 bases between. The germline V gene has CDR1 MDHEN and CDR2 SYDVKM. DNA of the CDR3: TGTGCCAGCAGTCAACCAGGGGTCACCGAGCAGTACTTC. It yields the protein CASSQPGVTEQYF.

J is TRBJ2-7 and V is TRBV2; TRBD2 matches 12 bases. The CDR3 has 13 residues. V lost 7 bases to trimming and J lost 2 bases; unmatched junction nucleotides: 0. Germline V lookup: CDR1 SNHLY, CDR2 FYNNEI. CDR3 loop: CASTSGRAYEQYF. The CDR3 DNA is TGTGCCAGCACTAGCGGGAGGGCCTACGAGCAGTACTTC.